This T cell receptor beta chain was observed in a study of blood T cell repertoires in COVID-19. Sequenced by immunoSEQ multiplex PCR; TCRdb stores in-frame clones only, minus some. The table shows about 140,000 clones, with approximately 84% occurring only once. Source material: peripheral blood. The sequence was obtained from a human donor in a cohort sampled during active COVID-19.

The CDR3 nucleotides read TGTGCCAGCAGCGCAGGGGGACTAGCGGAGTCAACCGGGGAGCTGTTTTTT. It is translated as CASSAGGLAESTGELFF. The chain combines TRBV9 with TRBJ2-2; 11 nucleotides match TRBD2. V shed 3 bases, J shed 5 bases, and the junction held 9 bases outside the gene matches. This CDR3 comprises 17 residues. Germline V gene data show CDR1 as SGDLS and CDR2 as YYNGEE.